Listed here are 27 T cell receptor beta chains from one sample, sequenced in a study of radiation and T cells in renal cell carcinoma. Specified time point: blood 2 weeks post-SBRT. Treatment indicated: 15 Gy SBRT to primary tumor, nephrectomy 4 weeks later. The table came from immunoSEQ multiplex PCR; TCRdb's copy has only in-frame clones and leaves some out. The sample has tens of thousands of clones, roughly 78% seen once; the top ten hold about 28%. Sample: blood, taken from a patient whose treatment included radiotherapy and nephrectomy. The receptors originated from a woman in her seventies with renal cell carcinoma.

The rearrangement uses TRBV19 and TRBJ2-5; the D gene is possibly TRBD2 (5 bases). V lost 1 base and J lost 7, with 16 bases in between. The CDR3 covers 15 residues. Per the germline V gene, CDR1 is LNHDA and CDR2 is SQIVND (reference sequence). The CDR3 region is CASSIGRGGSGTQYF. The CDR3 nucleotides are TGTGCCAGTAGTATAGGACGAGGTGGGAGTGGGACCCAGTACTTC.

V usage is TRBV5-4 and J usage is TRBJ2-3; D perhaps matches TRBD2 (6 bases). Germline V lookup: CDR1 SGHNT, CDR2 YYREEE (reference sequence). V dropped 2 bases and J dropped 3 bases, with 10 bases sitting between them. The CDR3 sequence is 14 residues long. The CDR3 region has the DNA TGTGCCAGCAGCTTTATTAGCGGAACAGATACGCAGTATTTT. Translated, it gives CASSFISGTDTQYF.

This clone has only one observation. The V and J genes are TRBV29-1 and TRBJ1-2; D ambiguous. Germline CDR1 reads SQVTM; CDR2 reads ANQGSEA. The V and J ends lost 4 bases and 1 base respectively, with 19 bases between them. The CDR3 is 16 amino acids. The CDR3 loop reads CSVASPGQNFNYGYTF. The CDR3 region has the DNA TGCAGCGTTGCATCTCCGGGCCAAAATTTTAACTATGGCTACACCTTC.

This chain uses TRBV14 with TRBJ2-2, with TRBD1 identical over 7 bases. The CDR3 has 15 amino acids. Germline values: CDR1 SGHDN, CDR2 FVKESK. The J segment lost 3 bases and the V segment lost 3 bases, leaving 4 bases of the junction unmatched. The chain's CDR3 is CASSHRQGDTGELFF. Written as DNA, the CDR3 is TGTGCCAGCAGCCACAGGCAGGGGGACACCGGGGAGCTGTTTTTT.

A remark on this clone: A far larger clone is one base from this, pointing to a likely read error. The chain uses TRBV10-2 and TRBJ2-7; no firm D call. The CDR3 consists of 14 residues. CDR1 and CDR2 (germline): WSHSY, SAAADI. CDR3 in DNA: TGCGCCAGGAGTGTCGGGTGGCCGAGCTACGAGCAGTACTTC. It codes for CARSVGWPSYEQYF.

CDR3: CATSRGQGTYEQYF. As DNA, the CDR3 is TGTGCCACCAGCAGGGGACAGGGGACCTACGAGCAGTACTTC. This chain uses TRBV15 with TRBJ2-7, with 10 bases aligning to TRBD1. V lost 3 bases, J lost 2 bases, and 1 base stayed unmatched. CDR3 size: 14 residues. CDR1 is LNHNV, CDR2 YYDKDF, per germline (reference sequence).

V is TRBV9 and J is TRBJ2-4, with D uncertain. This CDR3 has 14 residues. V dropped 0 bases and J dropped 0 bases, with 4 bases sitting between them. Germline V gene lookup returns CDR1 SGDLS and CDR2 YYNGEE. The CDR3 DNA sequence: TGTGCCAGCAGCGTAGGACTAGCCAAAAACATTCAGTACTTC. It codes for CASSVGLAKNIQYF.

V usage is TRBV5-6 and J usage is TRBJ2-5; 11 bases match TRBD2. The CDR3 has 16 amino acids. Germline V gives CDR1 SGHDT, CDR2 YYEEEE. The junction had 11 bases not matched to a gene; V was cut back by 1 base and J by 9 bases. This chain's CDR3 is CASSLISGGDKSAQYF. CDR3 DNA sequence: TGTGCCAGCAGCTTGATTAGCGGGGGGGATAAGAGTGCCCAGTACTTC.

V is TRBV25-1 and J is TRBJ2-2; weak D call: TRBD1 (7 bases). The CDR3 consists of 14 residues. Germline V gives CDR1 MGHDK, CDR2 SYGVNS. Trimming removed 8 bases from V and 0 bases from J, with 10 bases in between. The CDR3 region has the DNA TGTGCCAGCGGAGGGACAGCGAACACCGGGGAGCTGTTTTTT. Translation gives CASGGTANTGELFF.

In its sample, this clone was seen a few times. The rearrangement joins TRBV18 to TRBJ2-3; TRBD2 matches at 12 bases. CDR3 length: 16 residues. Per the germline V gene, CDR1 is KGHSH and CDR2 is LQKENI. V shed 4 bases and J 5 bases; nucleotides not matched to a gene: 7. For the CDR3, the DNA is TGTGCCAGCTCACGGCGGACTAGCGGGGATGAAGATACGCAGTATTTT. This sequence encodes CASSRRTSGDEDTQYF.

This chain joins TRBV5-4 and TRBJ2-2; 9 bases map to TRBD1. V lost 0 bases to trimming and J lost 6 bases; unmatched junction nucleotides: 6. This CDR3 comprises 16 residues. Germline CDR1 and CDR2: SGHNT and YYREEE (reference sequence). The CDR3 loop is CASSLAGQGSSGELFF. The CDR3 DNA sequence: TGTGCCAGCAGCTTGGCGGGACAGGGTTCATCCGGGGAGCTGTTTTTT.

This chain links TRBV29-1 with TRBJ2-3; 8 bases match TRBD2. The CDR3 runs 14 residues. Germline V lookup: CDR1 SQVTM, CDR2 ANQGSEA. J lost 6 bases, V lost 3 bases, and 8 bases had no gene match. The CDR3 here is CSVESGSAGDTQYF. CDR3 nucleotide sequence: TGCAGCGTTGAGAGCGGGAGTGCGGGGGATACGCAGTATTTT.

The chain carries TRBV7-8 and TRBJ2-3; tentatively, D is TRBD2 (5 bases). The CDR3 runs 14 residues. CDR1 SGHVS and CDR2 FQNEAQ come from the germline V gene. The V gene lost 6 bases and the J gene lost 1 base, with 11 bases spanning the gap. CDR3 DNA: TGTGCCAGCAGTCCCACCGGGGGCACAGATACGCAGTATTTT. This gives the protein CASSPTGGTDTQYF.

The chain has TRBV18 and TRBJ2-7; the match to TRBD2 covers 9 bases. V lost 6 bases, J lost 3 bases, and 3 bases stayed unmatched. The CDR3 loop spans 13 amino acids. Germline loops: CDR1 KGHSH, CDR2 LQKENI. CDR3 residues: CASSPTSGYEQYF. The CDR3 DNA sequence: TGTGCCAGCTCGCCGACTAGCGGCTACGAGCAGTACTTC. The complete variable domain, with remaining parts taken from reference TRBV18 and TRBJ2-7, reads NAGVMQNPRHLVRRRGQEARLRCSPMKGHSHVYWYRQLPEEGLKFMVYLQKENIIDESGMPKERFSAEFPKEGPSILRIQQVVRGDSAAYFCASSPTSGYEQYFGPGTRLTVT.

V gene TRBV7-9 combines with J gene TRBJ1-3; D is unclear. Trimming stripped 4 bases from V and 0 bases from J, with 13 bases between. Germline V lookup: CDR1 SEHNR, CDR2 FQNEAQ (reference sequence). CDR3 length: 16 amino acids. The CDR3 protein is CASSSLTWGSGNTIYF. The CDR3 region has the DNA TGTGCCAGCAGCTCTCTAACGTGGGGCTCTGGAAACACCATATATTTT.

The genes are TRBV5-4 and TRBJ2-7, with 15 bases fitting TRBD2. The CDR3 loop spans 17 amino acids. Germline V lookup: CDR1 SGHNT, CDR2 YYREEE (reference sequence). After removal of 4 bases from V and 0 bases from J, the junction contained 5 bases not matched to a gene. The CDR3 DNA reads TGTGCCAGCAGCGTTGGACTAGCGGGGGGGATCTCCTACGAGCAGTACTTC. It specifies CASSVGLAGGISYEQYF.

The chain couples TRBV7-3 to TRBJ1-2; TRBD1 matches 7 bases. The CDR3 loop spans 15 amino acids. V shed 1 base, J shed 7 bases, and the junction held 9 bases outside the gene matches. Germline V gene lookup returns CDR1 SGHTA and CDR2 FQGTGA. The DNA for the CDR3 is TGTGCCAGCAGCTTAAACCAGGGGGGAGGGCTTGGCTACACCTTC. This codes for CASSLNQGGGLGYTF.

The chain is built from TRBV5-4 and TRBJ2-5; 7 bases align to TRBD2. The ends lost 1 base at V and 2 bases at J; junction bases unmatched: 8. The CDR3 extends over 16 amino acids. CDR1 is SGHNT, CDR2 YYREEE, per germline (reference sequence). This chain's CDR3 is CASSLQGLKMQETQYF. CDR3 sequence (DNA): TGTGCCAGCAGCTTGCAGGGACTAAAGATGCAAGAGACCCAGTACTTC. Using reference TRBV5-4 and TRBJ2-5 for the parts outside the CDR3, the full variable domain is ETGVTQSPTHLIKTRGQQVTLRCSSQSGHNTVSWYQQALGQGPQFIFQYYREEENGRGNFPPRFSGLQFPNYSSELNVNALELDDSALYLCASSLQGLKMQETQYFGPGTRLLVL.

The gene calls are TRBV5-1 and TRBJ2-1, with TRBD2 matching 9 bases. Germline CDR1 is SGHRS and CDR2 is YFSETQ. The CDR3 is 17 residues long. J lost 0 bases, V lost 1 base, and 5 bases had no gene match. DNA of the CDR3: TGCGCCAGCAGCTTGCGGGCTAGCGGGGACTCCTACAATGAGCAGTTCTTC. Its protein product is CASSLRASGDSYNEQFF.

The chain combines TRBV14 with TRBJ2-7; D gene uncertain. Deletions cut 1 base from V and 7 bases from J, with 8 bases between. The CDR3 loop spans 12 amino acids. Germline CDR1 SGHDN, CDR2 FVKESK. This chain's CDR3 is CASSQGFWEQYF. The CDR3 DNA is TGTGCCAGCAGCCAAGGCTTCTGGGAGCAGTACTTC.

For the CDR3, the DNA is TGTGCCAGCAGCTTATTAACTAGCAAACTGTTTTTT. This translates into CASSLLTSKLFF. J is TRBJ1-4 and V is TRBV7-9; D not certain. V was cut by 2 bases and J by 11 bases, with 9 bases left in between. The CDR3 covers 12 residues. CDR1 is SEHNR, CDR2 FQNEAQ, per germline (reference sequence).

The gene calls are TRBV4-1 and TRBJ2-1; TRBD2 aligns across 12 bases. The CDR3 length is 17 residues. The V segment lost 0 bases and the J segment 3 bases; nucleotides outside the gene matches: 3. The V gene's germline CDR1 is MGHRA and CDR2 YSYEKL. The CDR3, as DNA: TGCGCCAGCAGCCAAGATACTAGCGGGGGGCACTACAATGAGCAGTTCTTC. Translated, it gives CASSQDTSGGHYNEQFF.

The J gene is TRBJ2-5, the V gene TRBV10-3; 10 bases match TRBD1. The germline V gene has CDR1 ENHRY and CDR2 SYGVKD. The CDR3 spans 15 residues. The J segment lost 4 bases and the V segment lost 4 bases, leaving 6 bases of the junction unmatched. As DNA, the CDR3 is TGTGCCATCAGTGGCGGGACAGGGGCTCGAGAGACCCAGTACTTC. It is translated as CAISGGTGARETQYF.

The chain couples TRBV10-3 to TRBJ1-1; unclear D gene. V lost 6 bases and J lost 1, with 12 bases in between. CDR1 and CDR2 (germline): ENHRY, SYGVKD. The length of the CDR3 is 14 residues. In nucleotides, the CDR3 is TGTGCCATCAGCGTCGGACTATCGAACACTGAAGCTTTCTTT. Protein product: CAISVGLSNTEAFF.

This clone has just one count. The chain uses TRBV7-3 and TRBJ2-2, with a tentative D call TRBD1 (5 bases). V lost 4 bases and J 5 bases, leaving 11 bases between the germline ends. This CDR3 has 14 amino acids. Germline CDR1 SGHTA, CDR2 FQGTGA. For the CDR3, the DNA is TGTGCCAGCAGCTCACGGGCAGGGACCGGGGAGCTGTTTTTT. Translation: CASSSRAGTGELFF.

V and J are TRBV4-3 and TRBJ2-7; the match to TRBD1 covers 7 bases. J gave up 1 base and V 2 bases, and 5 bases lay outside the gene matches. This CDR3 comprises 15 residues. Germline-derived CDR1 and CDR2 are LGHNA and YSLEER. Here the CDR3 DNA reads TGCGCCAGCAGCCAAAGGGACAGCAATTCCTACGAGCAGTACTTC. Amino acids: CASSQRDSNSYEQYF.

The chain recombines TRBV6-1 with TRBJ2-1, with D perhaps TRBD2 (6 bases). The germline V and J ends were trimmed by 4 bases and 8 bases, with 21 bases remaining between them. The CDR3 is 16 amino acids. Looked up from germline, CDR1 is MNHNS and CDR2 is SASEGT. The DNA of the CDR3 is TGTGCCAGCAGTGTAACGGAGGGCCCTCCCCCCGATGAGCAGTTCTTC. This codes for CASSVTEGPPPDEQFF.